This T cell receptor (beta chain) was sequenced for a study of cytomegalovirus exposure and HLA in healthy donors. Whether this donor was CMV seropositive was not recorded. About this clone: As yet, its antigen is unknown. Its ends do not fully match the called genes, so a read error is possible.

The PCR ran on 60 Vbeta and 13 Jbeta primers. Assay: immunoSEQ multiplex PCR; the TCRdb copy retains only in-frame clones and omits some. The data contain about 140,000 clones, 73% of them singletons. General study findings and limits: There were over 150 TCR beta chains listed as cytomegalovirus-associated. A later analysis associated some 18,000 TCR beta sequences with HLA alleles at a 0.05 false discovery rate.

Material: PBMCs. This receptor was identified in a human donor in good health.

CDR3 loop: CASSLRANQETQYF. DNA of the CDR3: TGTGCTAGCAGCTTACGCGCAAACCAAGAGACCCAGTACTTC. The rearrangement uses TRBV7-7 and TRBJ2-5; D unresolved. The length of the CDR3 is 14 residues. CDR1 is SSHAT and CDR2 is FNYEAQ in the germline V gene (reference sequence). The complete variable domain, with remaining parts taken from reference TRBV7-7 and TRBJ2-5, reads GAGVSQSPRYKVTKRGQDVTLRCDPISSHATLYWYQQALGQGPEFLTYFNYEAQPDKSGLPSDRFSAERPEGSISTLTIQRTEQRDSAMYRCASSLRANQETQYFGPGTRLLVL.